Listed below are T cell receptor beta chains from one sample, sequenced in a study of OX40 agonist ivuxolimab in advanced cancers. Data came from immunoSEQ multiplex PCR; TCRdb stores just in-frame clones and leaves some out. The data contain roughly 60,000 clones, about 88% of them singletons. The source was CD4+ or CD8+ T cells sorted from blood, collected in a trial of the OX40 agonist ivuxolimab. These receptors originate from an adult with an advanced solid tumor such as melanoma, head and neck, liver or kidney cancer. Both conserved end residues are part of each CDR3. The order of the fields is J gene, D gene, V gene, clone size, CDR3 DNA, CDR3 protein. A D gene is named only where the DNA matches it firmly. Clone sizes are given selectively: once, few, many, or a class where the clone is expanded.

TRBJ1-4 NA TRBV18 NA TGTGCCAGCTCACTAGCATCGGGGGCAAATGAAAAACTGTTTTTT CASSLASGANEKLFF
TRBJ2-5 TRBD2 TRBV10-2 NA TGCGCCAGCAGTGAGTCCTTCGGCACTAGCGGAGAGACCCAGTACTTC CASSESFGTSGETQYF
TRBJ2-3 NA TRBV11-3 NA TGTGCCAGCAGCTTAGCTTCGGGCACAGATACGCAGTATTTT CASSLASGTDTQYF
TRBJ1-2 TRBD1 TRBV6-5 NA TGTGCCAGCAGTTACTCGACAGGGATTAACTATGGCTACACCTTC CASSYSTGINYGYTF
TRBJ2-1 NA TRBV5-6 NA TGTGCCAGCAGCTCAAACAGGGATCGGACTGAGCAGTTCTTC CASSSNRDRTEQFF
TRBJ2-1 NA TRBV9 NA TGTGCCAGCAGCGTAGCGGGGGGCCCACCGAATGAGCAGTTCTTC CASSVAGGPPNEQFF
TRBJ2-4 TRBD1 TRBV7-8 once TGTGCCAGCAGCCCCATGGACAGGGGGAGGGACATTCAGTACTTC CASSPMDRGRDIQYF
TRBJ2-2 NA TRBV7-3 NA TGTGCCAGCAGGCTAGCGACCGACACCGGGGAGCTGTTTTTT CASRLATDTGELFF
TRBJ1-3 NA TRBV18 NA TGTGCCAGCTCACCACAGCTACCCAGCTCTGGAAACACCATATATTTT CASSPQLPSSGNTIYF
TRBJ2-3 NA TRBV5-1 few TGCGCCAGCAGCTTGTGGGGGCTAGTAGATACGCAGTATTTT CASSLWGLVDTQYF
TRBJ2-7 TRBD1 TRBV9 NA TGTGCCAGCAGCGAGGGGGCTAGCTACCCACCCTACGAGCAGTACTTC CASSEGASYPPYEQYF
TRBJ1-4 NA TRBV28 NA TGTGCCAGCAGGCTTCGCGGGGGGGACGTAGCTAATGAAAAACTGTTTTTT CASRLRGGDVANEKLFF
TRBJ2-5 TRBD1 TRBV28 NA TGTGCCAGCAGTTTAGTAGGACAGGGCCAAGAGACCCAGTACTTC CASSLVGQGQETQYF
TRBJ1-4 NA TRBV9 NA TGTGCCAGCAGCACCCCCGGGGGAGGTCGTGAAAAACTGTTTTTT CASSTPGGGREKLFF
TRBJ2-7 NA TRBV10-3 NA TGTGCCATCATGGGTGAGGGCTCCGAGCAGTACTTC CAIMGEGSEQYF
TRBJ1-2 NA TRBV5-1 NA TGCGCCAGCAGCTTGATGGCAGGGGCTAACTATGGCTACACCTTC CASSLMAGANYGYTF
TRBJ1-4 NA TRBV19 NA TGTGCCAGTAGTATTCTTCAGCAGGGTCGGCGAAAACTGTTTTTT CASSILQQGRRKLFF
TRBJ2-7 TRBD2 TRBV5-4 once TGTGCCAGCAGCCCGACTAGCGGGGGAGCCTACGAGCAGTACTTC CASSPTSGGAYEQYF
TRBJ2-7 NA TRBV7-2 NA TGTGCCAGCAGCTGGACACCCTACGAGCAGTACTTC CASSWTPYEQYF
TRBJ2-5 TRBD2 TRBV5-1 NA TGCGCCAGCAGCCATAGGACTAGCGGGCACCAAGAGACCCAGTACTTC CASSHRTSGHQETQYF
TRBJ2-7 NA TRBV11-1 NA TGTGCCAGCAGCTTGGCTAGCTTCTACGAGCAGTACTTC CASSLASFYEQYF
TRBJ2-5 NA TRBV19 NA TGTGCCAGTAGCCCAACTCGAGGGGAGACCCAGTACTTC CASSPTRGETQYF
TRBJ2-1 NA TRBV14 NA TGTGCCAGCAGCCAATCCTTTTCCTACAATGAGCAGTTCTTC CASSQSFSYNEQFF
TRBJ2-3 NA TRBV19 NA TGTGCCAGTAGTATTCGGACCTCGGTAGATACGCAGTATTTT CASSIRTSVDTQYF
TRBJ2-3 NA TRBV20-1 NA TGCAGTGCCTCCGGGCTCAAGCAGTATTTT CSASGLKQYF
TRBJ2-7 NA TRBV7-2 NA TGTGCCAGCAGCTACGGACAGAGCACCTACGAGCAGTACTTC CASSYGQSTYEQYF
TRBJ2-1 TRBD1 TRBV27 NA TGTGCCAGCAGACTCGACAGGGAACTTTACAATGAGCAGTTCTTC CASRLDRELYNEQFF
TRBJ1-2 NA TRBV30 few TGTGCCTGGAGGGGGGTGGTGGACTCAAACTATGGCTACACCTTC CAWRGVVDSNYGYTF
TRBJ2-7 NA TRBV9 NA TGTGCCAGCAGCGTAGGTCTCTCCGGTCAGGTTATTCGCTACGAGCAGTACTTC CASSVGLSGQVIRYEQYF
TRBJ2-2 NA TRBV7-8 NA TGTGCCAGCAGCCCTGACAGATTTAACACCGGGGAGCTGTTTTTT CASSPDRFNTGELFF
TRBJ2-3 TRBD1 TRBV19 once TGTGCCAGTAGTTTCACCGGGACAGGGCTTTCAGATACGCAGTATTTT CASSFTGTGLSDTQYF
TRBJ2-3 NA TRBV7-9 NA TGTGCCAGCAGCTTATTTCAGGGGGGTCTTCACGGCACAGATACGCAGTATTTT CASSLFQGGLHGTDTQYF
TRBJ1-2 TRBD1 TRBV6-5 NA TGTGCCAGCAGTTCCCCCGGACAGGGTAACTATGGCTACACCTTC CASSSPGQGNYGYTF
TRBJ2-5 TRBD2 TRBV4-2 NA TGTGCCAGCAGCCAAGCGACTAGCGGAGAGACCCAGTACTTC CASSQATSGETQYF
TRBJ2-2 NA TRBV7-8 NA TGTGCCAGCAGCTTAGTGGGAGGTAGCGGCACCGGGGAGCTGTTTTTT CASSLVGGSGTGELFF
TRBJ2-4 NA TRBV27 NA TGTGCCAGCAGTCCAGAGGGAAACATTCAGTACTTC CASSPEGNIQYF
TRBJ2-3 NA TRBV29-1 NA TGCAGCGTTGAAATACGAACAGGGAAAGATACGCAGTATTTT CSVEIRTGKDTQYF
TRBJ2-3 NA TRBV11-1 NA TGTGCCAGCAGCATTAGAAGGCCCTGGGGCACAGATACGCAGTATTTT CASSIRRPWGTDTQYF
TRBJ2-3 NA TRBV2 NA TGTGCCAGCAGTCGACAGACAGCTAGCACAGATACGCAGTATTTT CASSRQTASTDTQYF
TRBJ2-7 NA TRBV29-1 NA TGCAGCGTTTTCGGCGGAACCTACGAGCAGTACTTC CSVFGGTYEQYF
TRBJ1-4 NA TRBV30 NA TGTGCCTGGAGTCTAAGTTCACGGGAAGGAAAACTGTTTTTT CAWSLSSREGKLFF
TRBJ2-3 NA TRBV5-1 NA TGCGCCAGCAGCTTGGAGATTGGCCCATATACGCAGTATTTT CASSLEIGPYTQYF
TRBJ2-1 NA TRBV19 NA TGTGCCAGTAGTTCTACCCCTTTATACAATGAGCAGTTCTTC CASSSTPLYNEQFF
TRBJ1-2 NA TRBV18 few TGTGCCAGCTCACCAAGCCAGGACTATGGCTACACCTTC CASSPSQDYGYTF
TRBJ1-5 NA TRBV18 NA TGTGCCAGCTCACCCTCGGCAGGGAACAATCAGCCCCAGCATTTT CASSPSAGNNQPQHF
TRBJ2-1 NA TRBV29-1 NA TGCAGCGTTGACAGGGCCGACAATGAGCAGTTCTTC CSVDRADNEQFF
TRBJ2-1 NA TRBV5-6 NA TGTGCCAGCAGACCGTGGGGCCGCTTGAATGAGCAGTTCTTC CASRPWGRLNEQFF
TRBJ2-7 TRBD2 TRBV27 NA TGTGCCAGCAGGTCGACTAGCGGGTTGCCCCCCTACGAGCAGTACTTC CASRSTSGLPPYEQYF
TRBJ2-7 TRBD1 TRBV2 NA TGTGCCAGCAGACCTGGACAGGGGACGCTTAGCTTC CASRPGQGTLSF
TRBJ2-6 NA TRBV19 NA TGTGCCAGTAGTCCCAATCACTCAGGGACGGGGGCCAACGTCCTGACTTTC CASSPNHSGTGANVLTF
TRBJ2-5 NA TRBV29-1 NA TGCAGCGTGATGGGTAGAGAAGAGACCCAGTACTTC CSVMGREETQYF
TRBJ2-3 NA TRBV2 NA TGTGCCAGCAGTGACAATGGGGGGACAGATACGCAGTATTTT CASSDNGGTDTQYF
TRBJ2-2 NA TRBV7-2 many TGTGCCAGCAGCACAGATGGACAAAAAACCGGGGAGCTGTTTTTT CASSTDGQKTGELFF
TRBJ2-1 NA TRBV6-6 NA TGTGCCAGCAGTTATAGCAGGGGGGTAAACTACAATGAGCAGTTCTTC CASSYSRGVNYNEQFF
TRBJ2-5 TRBD2 TRBV10-1 NA TGCGCCAGCAGTGAGCGGGCGGGGGGTCACCAAGAGACCCAGTACTTC CASSERAGGHQETQYF
TRBJ1-2 TRBD1 TRBV5-1 NA TGCGCCAGCAGCTCAGGGGGCGCGGGAGATGGCTACACCTTC CASSSGGAGDGYTF
TRBJ1-1 TRBD1 TRBV6-6 NA TGTGCCAGCAGTAAGTATACAGGGGGTCGCACTGAAGCTTTCTTT CASSKYTGGRTEAFF
TRBJ1-1 NA TRBV18 few TGTGCCAGCTCACCCCCCCCCGGCCTGAACACTGAAGCTTTCTTT CASSPPPGLNTEAFF
TRBJ2-5 NA TRBV11-3 NA TGTGCCAGCAGCTTAGGAGGCAGGGTTGGAGAGACCCAGTACTTC CASSLGGRVGETQYF
TRBJ2-7 TRBD1 TRBV28 NA TGTGCCAGCAGTCCTCGGACAGGGAGACGCGAGCAGTACTTC CASSPRTGRREQYF